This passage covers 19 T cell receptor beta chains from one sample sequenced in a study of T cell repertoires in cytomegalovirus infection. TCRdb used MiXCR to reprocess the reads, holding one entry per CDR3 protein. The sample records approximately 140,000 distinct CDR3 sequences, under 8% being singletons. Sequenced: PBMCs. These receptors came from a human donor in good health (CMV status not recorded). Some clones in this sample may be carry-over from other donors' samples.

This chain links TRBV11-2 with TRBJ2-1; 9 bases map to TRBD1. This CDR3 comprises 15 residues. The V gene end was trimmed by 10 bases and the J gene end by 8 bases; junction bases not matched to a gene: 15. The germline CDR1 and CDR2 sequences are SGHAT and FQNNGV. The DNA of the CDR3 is TGTGCCATAAGCAAGACCGGGACAGGGCCGGATGAGCAGTTCTTC. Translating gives CAISKTGTGPDEQFF.

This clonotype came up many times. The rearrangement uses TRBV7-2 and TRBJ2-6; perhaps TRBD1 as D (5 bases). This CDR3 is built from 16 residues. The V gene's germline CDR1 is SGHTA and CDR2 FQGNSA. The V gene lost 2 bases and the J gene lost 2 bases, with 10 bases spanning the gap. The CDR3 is CASSLSRAAGANVLTF. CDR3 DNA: TGTGCCAGCAGCTTAAGCAGGGCTGCTGGGGCCAACGTCCTGACTTTC.

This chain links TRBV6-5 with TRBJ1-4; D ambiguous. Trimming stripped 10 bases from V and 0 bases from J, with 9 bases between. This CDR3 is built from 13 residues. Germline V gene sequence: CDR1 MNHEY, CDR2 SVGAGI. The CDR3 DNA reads TGTGCCACCGTATCTCCAACTAATGAAAAACTGTTTTTT. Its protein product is CATVSPTNEKLFF.

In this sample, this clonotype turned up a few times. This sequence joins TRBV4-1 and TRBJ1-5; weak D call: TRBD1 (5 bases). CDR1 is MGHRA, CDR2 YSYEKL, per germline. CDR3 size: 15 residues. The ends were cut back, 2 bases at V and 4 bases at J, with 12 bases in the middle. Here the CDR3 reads CASSQITGPNQPQHF. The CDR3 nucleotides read TGCGCCAGCAGCCAAATAACAGGCCCTAATCAGCCCCAGCATTTT.

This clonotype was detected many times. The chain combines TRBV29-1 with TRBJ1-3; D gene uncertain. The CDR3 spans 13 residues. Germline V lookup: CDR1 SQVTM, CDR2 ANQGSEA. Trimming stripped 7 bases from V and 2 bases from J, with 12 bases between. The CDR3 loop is CSARTATGNTIYF. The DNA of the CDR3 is TGCAGCGCCCGCACAGCGACTGGAAACACCATATATTTT.

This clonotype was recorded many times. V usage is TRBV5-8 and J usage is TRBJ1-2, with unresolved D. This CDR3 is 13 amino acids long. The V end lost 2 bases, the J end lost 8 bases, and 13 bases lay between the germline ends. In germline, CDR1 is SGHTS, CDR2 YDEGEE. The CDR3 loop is CASSFGRVEGYTF. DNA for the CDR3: TGTGCCAGCAGCTTCGGGAGGGTGGAGGGCTACACCTTC.

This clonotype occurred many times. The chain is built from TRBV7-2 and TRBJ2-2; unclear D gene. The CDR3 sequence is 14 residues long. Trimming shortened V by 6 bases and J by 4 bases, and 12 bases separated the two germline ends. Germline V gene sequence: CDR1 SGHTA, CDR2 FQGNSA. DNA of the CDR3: TGTGCCAGCAGGAGGAGAGAATTCACCGGGGAGCTGTTTTTT. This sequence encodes CASRRREFTGELFF.

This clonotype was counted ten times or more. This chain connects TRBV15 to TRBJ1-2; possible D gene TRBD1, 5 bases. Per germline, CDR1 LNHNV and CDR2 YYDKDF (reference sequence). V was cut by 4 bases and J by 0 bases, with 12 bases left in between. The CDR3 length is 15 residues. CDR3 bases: TGTGCCACCAGCATCGGGGGAGGGACTAACTATGGCTACACCTTC. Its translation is CATSIGGGTNYGYTF.

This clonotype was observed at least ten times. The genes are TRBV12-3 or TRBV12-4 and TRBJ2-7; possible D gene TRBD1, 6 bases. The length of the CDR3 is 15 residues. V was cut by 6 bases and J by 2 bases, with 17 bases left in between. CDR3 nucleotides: TGTGCCAGCAGCAATCCGGGACACGGAACCTACGAGCAGTACTTC. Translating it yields CASSNPGHGTYEQYF.

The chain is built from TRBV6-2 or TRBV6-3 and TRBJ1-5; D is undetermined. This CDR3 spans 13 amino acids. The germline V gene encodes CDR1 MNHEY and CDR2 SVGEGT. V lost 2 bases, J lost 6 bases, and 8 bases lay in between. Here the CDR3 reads CASSYLRIQPQHF. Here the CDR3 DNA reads TGTGCCAGCAGTTACCTCAGGATTCAGCCCCAGCATTTT.

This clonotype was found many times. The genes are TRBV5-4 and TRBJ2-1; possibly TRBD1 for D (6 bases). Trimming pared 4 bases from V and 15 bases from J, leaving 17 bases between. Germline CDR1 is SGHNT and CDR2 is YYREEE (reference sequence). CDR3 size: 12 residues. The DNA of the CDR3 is TGTGCCAGCAGCCAGGGGACCCTCACACCGTTCTTC. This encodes CASSQGTLTPFF. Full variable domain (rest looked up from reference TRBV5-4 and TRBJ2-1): ETGVTQSPTHLIKTRGQQVTLRCSSQSGHNTVSWYQQALGQGPQFIFQYYREEENGRGNFPPRFSGLQFPNYSSELNVNALELDDSALYLCASSQGTLTPFFGPGTRLTVL.

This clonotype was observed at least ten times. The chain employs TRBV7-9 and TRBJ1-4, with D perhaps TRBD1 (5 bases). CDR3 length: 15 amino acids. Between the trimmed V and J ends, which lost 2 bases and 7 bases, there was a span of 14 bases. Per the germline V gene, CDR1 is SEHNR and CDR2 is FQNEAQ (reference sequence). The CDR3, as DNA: TGTGCCAGCAGCTTATGGACGGGACGGTCTGAAAAACTGTTTTTT. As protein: CASSLWTGRSEKLFF.

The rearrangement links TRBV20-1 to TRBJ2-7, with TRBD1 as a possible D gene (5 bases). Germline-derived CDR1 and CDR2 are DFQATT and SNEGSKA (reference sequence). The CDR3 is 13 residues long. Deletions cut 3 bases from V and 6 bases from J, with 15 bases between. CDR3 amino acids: CSASARVLGEQYF. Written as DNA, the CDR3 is TGCAGTGCTAGCGCCAGGGTGCTCGGCGAGCAGTACTTC.

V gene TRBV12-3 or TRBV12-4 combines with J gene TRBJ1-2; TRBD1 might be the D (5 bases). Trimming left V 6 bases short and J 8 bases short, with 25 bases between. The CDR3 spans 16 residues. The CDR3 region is CASSRPATGAGFGYTF. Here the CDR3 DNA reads TGTGCCAGCAGCCGACCCGCTACCGGGGCCGGCTTCGGCTACACCTTC.

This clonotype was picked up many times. CDR3 bases: TGTGCCAGCAGCTTAAGTGGGTTCACCGGGGAGCTGTTTTTT. Encoded protein: CASSLSGFTGELFF. The chain uses TRBV7-2 and TRBJ2-2, with unresolved D. Per germline, CDR1 SGHTA and CDR2 FQGNSA. V lost 2 bases and J 4 bases, leaving 8 bases between the germline ends. CDR3 length equals 14 residues.

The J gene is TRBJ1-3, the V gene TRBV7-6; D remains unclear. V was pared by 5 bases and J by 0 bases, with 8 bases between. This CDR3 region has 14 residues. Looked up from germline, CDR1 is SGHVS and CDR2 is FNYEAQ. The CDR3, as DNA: TGTGCCAGCAGCCCTACGGCCTCTGGAAACACCATATATTTT. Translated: CASSPTASGNTIYF.

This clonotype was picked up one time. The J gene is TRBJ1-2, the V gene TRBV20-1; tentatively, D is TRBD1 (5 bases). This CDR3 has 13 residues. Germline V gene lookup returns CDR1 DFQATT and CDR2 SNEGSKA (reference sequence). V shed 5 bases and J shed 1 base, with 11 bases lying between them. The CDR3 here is CSAPLTDNYGYTF. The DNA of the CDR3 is TGCAGTGCTCCCTTGACAGATAACTATGGCTACACCTTC.

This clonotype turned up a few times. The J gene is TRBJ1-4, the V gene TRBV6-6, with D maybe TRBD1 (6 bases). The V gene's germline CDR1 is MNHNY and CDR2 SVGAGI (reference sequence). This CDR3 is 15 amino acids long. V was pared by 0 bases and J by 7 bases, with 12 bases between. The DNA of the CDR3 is TGTGCCAGCAGTTACTCGGGAGGGGGTTCTGAAAAACTGTTTTTT. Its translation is CASSYSGGGSEKLFF.

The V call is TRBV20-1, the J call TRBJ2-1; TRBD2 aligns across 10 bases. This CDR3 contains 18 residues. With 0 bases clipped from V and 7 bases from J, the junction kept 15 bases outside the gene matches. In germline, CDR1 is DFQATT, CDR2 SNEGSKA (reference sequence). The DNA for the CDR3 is TGCAGTGCTAGAGATCGGCCCGGGGTAGCGGGGGGTATAAATGAGCAGTTCTTC. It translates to CSARDRPGVAGGINEQFF.